The 25 T cell receptor beta chains in this list originate from one sample, sequenced in a study of T-cell reconstitution after alpha-beta-depleted transplantation in children (dated by TCRdb to the mid-2010s). Libraries were built with PCR. TCRdb lists the instrument as Illumina HiSeq 2500. TCR libraries were prepared with molecular barcoding, using unique molecular identifiers to normalize TCRbeta repertoire quantification. TCRdb trimmed public reads at Q25 via fastp, called clones via MiXCR and kept in-frame beta chains. Rows with a matching CDR3 protein are joined into one entry that keeps the most common DNA and genes. For this sample the table gives around 580,000 distinct CDR3 sequences, of which 25% to 30% were detected only once. The top ten clones comprise less than 40% of the sample. What this sample's treatment or condition label stands for: allogeneic hematopoietic cell transplantation with graft depleted of TCRalphabeta T cells and CD19 B cells.

Here the sequenced sample was PBMCs, taken before TCRalphabeta/CD19-depleted stem cell transplant. The receptors originated from a boy in the first two years of life with Wiskott-Aldrich syndrome, due to receive a stem cell transplant.

This clonotype showed up just a few times. The chain links TRBV5-1 to TRBJ2-5; 15 bases map to TRBD2. V lost 3 bases, J lost 7 bases, and 10 bases stayed unmatched. CDR1 is SGHRS, CDR2 YFSETQ, per germline. This CDR3 region has 17 residues. The CDR3 coding sequence is TGCGCCAGCAGCTGGGGACTAGCGGGAGGCCCAGAAGGGACCCAGTACTTC. The encoded protein is CASSWGLAGGPEGTQYF.

The V and J genes are TRBV7-2 and TRBJ1-5, with a possible D match to TRBD1 (5 bases). V was pared by 2 bases and J by 1 base, with 6 bases between. The CDR3 is 14 residues long. Germline CDR1 is SGHTA and CDR2 is FQGNSA. CDR3 region: CASSLWGSNQPQHF. DNA for the CDR3: TGTGCCAGCAGCTTATGGGGGAGCAATCAGCCCCAGCATTTT.

The table lists this clonotype with a count of one. This rearrangement joins TRBV5-1 to TRBJ2-2, with no clear D. Trimming cost V 2 bases and J 6 bases, with 8 bases left between them. Germline values: CDR1 SGHRS, CDR2 YFSETQ. The CDR3 runs to 13 residues. CDR3 in DNA: TGCGCCAGCAGCTTTGAAGGCGCCGGGGAGCTGTTTTTT. Its protein product is CASSFEGAGELFF.

The chain carries TRBV29-1 and TRBJ2-1; 14 bases map to TRBD2. Unmatched junction bases numbered 12, after V lost 8 bases and J lost 9 bases. Per the germline V gene, CDR1 is SQVTM and CDR2 is ANQGSEA. The CDR3 is 15 residues long. The DNA for the CDR3 is TGCAGCTCGTATCCGGGACTAGCGGGAGTGGGTGAGCAGTTCTTC. Translated, it gives CSSYPGLAGVGEQFF.

The rearrangement uses TRBV5-1 and TRBJ2-6, with D hard to call. The CDR3 covers 18 residues. CDR1 is SGHRS, CDR2 YFSETQ, per germline. Deletions cut 4 bases from V and 0 bases from J, with 17 bases between. DNA for the CDR3: TGCGCCAGCAGCCCTCAACCCTCCTCCCTCTCTGGGGCCAACGTCCTGACTTTC. It yields the protein CASSPQPSSLSGANVLTF. Full variable domain (remainder filled in from reference TRBV5-1 and TRBJ2-6): KAGVTQTPRYLIKTRGQQVTLSCSPISGHRSVSWYQQTPGQGLQFLFEYFSETQRNKGNFPGRFSGRQFSNSRSEMNVSTLELGDSALYLCASSPQPSSLSGANVLTFGAGSRLTVL.

The chain joins TRBV20-1 to TRBJ2-7, with 7 bases lining up with TRBD2. CDR3 length: 16 residues. The germline CDR1 and CDR2 sequences are DFQATT and SNEGSKA (reference sequence). The V and J ends lost 0 bases and 0 bases, in that order; junction bases with no gene match: 8. CDR3 protein: CSARDVGGEGSYEQYF. The CDR3 DNA follows: TGCAGTGCTAGAGATGTGGGGGGGGAGGGCTCCTACGAGCAGTACTTC.

This clonotype was counted only a few times. This sequence joins TRBV2 and TRBJ2-2; 9 nucleotides line up with TRBD1. Germline-derived CDR1 and CDR2 are SNHLY and FYNNEI. With V trimmed by 8 bases and J by 2 bases, 6 bases remained unmatched. CDR3 length: 15 residues. The CDR3 loop reads CASDPGQGNTGELFF. In DNA, the CDR3 is TGTGCCAGCGACCCGGGACAGGGAAACACCGGGGAGCTGTTTTTT.

The chain uses TRBV6-6 and TRBJ2-1; D not resolved. This CDR3 has 13 residues. Deletions cut 4 bases from V and 6 bases from J, with 10 bases between. Germline lookup yields CDR1 MNHNY and CDR2 SVGAGI (reference sequence). The CDR3 protein is CASSFLTRNEQFF. CDR3 in DNA: TGTGCCAGCAGTTTCCTCACTCGCAATGAGCAGTTCTTC.

This chain uses TRBV10-3 with TRBJ1-1; 10 bases fit TRBD1. Germline CDR1 reads ENHRY; CDR2 reads SYGVKD. The CDR3 runs to 14 residues. Germline trimming cut 6 bases from V and 1 base from J; bases unmatched to any gene: 2. CDR3 DNA sequence: TGTGCCATCAGAGGGGACAGGGGGAACACTGAAGCTTTCTTT. It codes for CAIRGDRGNTEAFF.

This clonotype has a handful of counts. V is TRBV6-5 and J is TRBJ2-5; 8 nucleotides agree with TRBD1. Germline V lookup: CDR1 MNHEY, CDR2 SVGAGI. Losses at the gene ends were 4 bases for V and 5 bases for J; bases not matched to a gene: 12. This CDR3 region has 16 residues. The CDR3 nucleotides read TGTGCCAGCAGTTCCATCCCTAGGACAGGGAGGGAGACCCAGTACTTC. It translates to CASSSIPRTGRETQYF.

This chain connects TRBV20-1 to TRBJ1-2; D is possibly TRBD1 (5 bases). CDR1 and CDR2 from the germline V gene are DFQATT and SNEGSKA (reference sequence). The CDR3 is made up of 14 amino acids. Between the trimmed V and J ends, which lost 0 bases and 8 bases, there was a span of 16 bases. In nucleotides, the CDR3 is TGCAGTGCTAGAGATTTCAGAGGGGATCGGGGCTACACCTTC. It translates to CSARDFRGDRGYTF.

This clonotype has only a few counts. This chain links TRBV28 with TRBJ2-5; D unresolved. Trimming removed 2 bases at V and 6 bases at J, with 16 bases between. There are 15 residues in the CDR3. In germline, CDR1 is MDHEN, CDR2 SYDVKM. The CDR3 is CASSLGWVAPKTQYF. DNA of the CDR3: TGTGCCAGCAGTTTAGGATGGGTGGCCCCAAAGACCCAGTACTTC. The complete variable domain, with remaining parts taken from reference TRBV28 and TRBJ2-5, reads DVKVTQSSRYLVKRTGEKVFLECVQDMDHENMFWYRQDPGLGLRLIYFSYDVKMKEKGDIPEGYSVSREKKERFSLILESASTNQTSMYLCASSLGWVAPKTQYFGPGTRLLVL.

The chain links TRBV5-6 to TRBJ2-7; 9 nucleotides match TRBD2. Germline-derived CDR1 and CDR2 are SGHDT and YYEEEE. The CDR3 length is 15 residues. V was clipped by 1 base and J by 7 bases; unmatched bases: 9. In nucleotides, the CDR3 is TGTGCCAGCAGCTTGACTAGCGGGCCCTTCTTGGAGCAGTACTTC. It yields the protein CASSLTSGPFLEQYF. Full variable domain (remainder filled in from reference TRBV5-6 and TRBJ2-7): DAGVTQSPTHLIKTRGQQVTLRCSPKSGHDTVSWYQQALGQGPQFIFQYYEEEERQRGNFPDRFSGHQFPNYSSELNVNALLLGDSALYLCASSLTSGPFLEQYFGPGTRLTVT.

The chain uses TRBV29-1 and TRBJ2-5; D ambiguous. With 7 bases removed from V and 2 bases from J, the gap between germline ends came to 8 bases. Germline CDR1 is SQVTM and CDR2 is ANQGSEA. The CDR3 spans 11 residues. In nucleotides, the CDR3 is TGCAGCGGAAAGATTCAAGAGACCCAGTACTTC. Its translation is CSGKIQETQYF.

The CDR3, as DNA: TGCGCCAGCAGCCCCGACCGACAGGGTGTCTACGAGCAGTACTTC. As protein: CASSPDRQGVYEQYF. The V gene is TRBV5-1, the J gene TRBJ2-7; TRBD1 matches at 7 bases. The CDR3 consists of 15 residues. CDR1 is SGHRS, CDR2 YFSETQ, per germline. V was clipped by 4 bases and J by 3 bases; unmatched bases: 10.

The chain links TRBV20-1 to TRBJ2-7; 13 bases agree with TRBD2. The CDR3 has 13 residues. The germline gives CDR1 DFQATT, CDR2 SNEGSKA (reference sequence). V lost 6 bases and J lost 7; bases outside the gene matches: 6. The DNA of the CDR3 is TGCAGTGCGAGACTAGCGGGAGGCCTTGAGCAGTACTTC. Its protein product is CSARLAGGLEQYF.

This clonotype appeared a few times. The chain couples TRBV20-1 to TRBJ2-1, with 7 nucleotides matching TRBD2. The CDR3 contains 12 residues. Looked up from germline, CDR1 is DFQATT and CDR2 is SNEGSKA (reference sequence). After removal of 7 bases from V and 7 bases from J, the junction contained 7 bases not matched to a gene. Here the CDR3 DNA reads TGCAGTGTGGTGGGAGGGGTAAATGAGCAGTTCTTC. Translation gives CSVVGGVNEQFF.

The V and J genes are TRBV10-3 and TRBJ2-3; 9 positions agree with TRBD2. The CDR3 is made up of 15 amino acids. Germline V CDR1 and CDR2: ENHRY, SYGVKD. V gave up 8 bases and J gave up 6 bases; unmatched junction bases: 12. The CDR3 bases are TGTGCCATCTCAGGACTAGCGATACTGGGGGATACGCAGTATTTT. It yields the protein CAISGLAILGDTQYF.

This clonotype showed up just a few times. The rearrangement joins TRBV27 to TRBJ2-7; 7 nucleotides align to TRBD1. Germline-derived CDR1 and CDR2 are MNHEY and SMNVEV (reference sequence). Trimming removed 5 bases from V and 4 bases from J; junction bases left unmatched: 8. The CDR3 is 14 amino acids. For the CDR3, the DNA is TGTGCCAGCAGTCCGACAGGGAACAAATACGAGCAGTACTTC. Translated, it gives CASSPTGNKYEQYF.

This clonotype was seen only a few times. V is TRBV7-2 and J is TRBJ1-6; perhaps TRBD1 as D (5 bases). CDR1 is SGHTA, CDR2 FQGNSA, per germline. The CDR3 totals 13 residues. Trimming shortened V by 3 bases and J by 12 bases, and 12 bases separated the two germline ends. The CDR3 DNA sequence: TGTGCCAGCAGCTTGGGTTCAGGGAGACCCCTCCACTTT. It yields the protein CASSLGSGRPLHF.

The chain uses TRBV10-2 and TRBJ2-1; 12 bases match TRBD2. Germline CDR1 reads WSHSY; CDR2 reads SAAADI. CDR3 length equals 15 residues. The V segment lost 7 bases and the J segment 8 bases; nucleotides outside the gene matches: 9. The CDR3 nucleotides read TGCGCCAGCAACGCTCTAGCGGGAGGGGGGGATGAGCAGTTCTTC. Translating it yields CASNALAGGGDEQFF.

This clonotype was observed a handful of times. The chain couples TRBV9 to TRBJ1-1; D uncertain. The CDR3 length is 16 residues. Trimming shortened V by 3 bases and J by 0 bases, and 15 bases separated the two germline ends. The germline V gene encodes CDR1 SGDLS and CDR2 YYNGEE. Here the CDR3 reads CASSGLGRIMNTEAFF. CDR3 DNA sequence: TGTGCCAGCAGCGGTCTCGGACGGATAATGAACACTGAAGCTTTCTTT.

The chain has TRBV5-1 and TRBJ2-7; 11 bases are a match to TRBD2. Germline V gene data show CDR1 as SGHRS and CDR2 as YFSETQ. The CDR3 is 14 amino acids. Trimming at V came to 1 base and at J to 8 bases, leaving 5 bases not matched to a gene. The CDR3 reads CASSLTSGSPQQYF. In nucleotides, the CDR3 is TGCGCCAGCAGCTTGACTAGCGGGAGTCCTCAGCAGTACTTC.

In its sample, this clonotype was seen many times. The CDR3 DNA is TGCGCCAGCAGCACAAGGACAGATACGCAGTATTTT. Translation gives CASSTRTDTQYF. V gene TRBV5-1 combines with J gene TRBJ2-3; D is unresolved. The CDR3 is made up of 12 amino acids. The germline V and J ends were trimmed by 4 bases and 3 bases, with 6 bases remaining between them. CDR1 and CDR2 from the germline V gene are SGHRS and YFSETQ.

This clonotype showed up just a few times. This sequence joins TRBV5-1 and TRBJ2-7; D gene uncertain. Germline V lookup: CDR1 SGHRS, CDR2 YFSETQ. The CDR3 loop spans 14 amino acids. V gave up 5 bases and J gave up 0 bases, with 12 bases separating them. The CDR3 loop reads CASRKGWVSYEQYF. The CDR3 coding sequence is TGCGCCAGCAGAAAAGGTTGGGTCTCCTACGAGCAGTACTTC.